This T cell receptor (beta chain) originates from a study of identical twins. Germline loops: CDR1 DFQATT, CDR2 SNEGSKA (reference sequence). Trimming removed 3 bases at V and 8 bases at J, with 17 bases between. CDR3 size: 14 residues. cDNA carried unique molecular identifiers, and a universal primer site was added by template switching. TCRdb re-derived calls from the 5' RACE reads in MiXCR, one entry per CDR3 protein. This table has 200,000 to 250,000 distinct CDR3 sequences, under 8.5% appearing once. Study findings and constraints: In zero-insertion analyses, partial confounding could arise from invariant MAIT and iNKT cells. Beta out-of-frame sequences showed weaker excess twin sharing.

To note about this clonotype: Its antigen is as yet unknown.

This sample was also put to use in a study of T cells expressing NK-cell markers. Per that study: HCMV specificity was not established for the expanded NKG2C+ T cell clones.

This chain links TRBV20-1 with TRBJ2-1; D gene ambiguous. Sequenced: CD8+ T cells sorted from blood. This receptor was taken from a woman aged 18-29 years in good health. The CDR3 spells CSARGLPSRDEQFF. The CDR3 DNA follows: TGCAGTGCTAGGGGCCTACCGTCAAGGGATGAGCAGTTCTTC.